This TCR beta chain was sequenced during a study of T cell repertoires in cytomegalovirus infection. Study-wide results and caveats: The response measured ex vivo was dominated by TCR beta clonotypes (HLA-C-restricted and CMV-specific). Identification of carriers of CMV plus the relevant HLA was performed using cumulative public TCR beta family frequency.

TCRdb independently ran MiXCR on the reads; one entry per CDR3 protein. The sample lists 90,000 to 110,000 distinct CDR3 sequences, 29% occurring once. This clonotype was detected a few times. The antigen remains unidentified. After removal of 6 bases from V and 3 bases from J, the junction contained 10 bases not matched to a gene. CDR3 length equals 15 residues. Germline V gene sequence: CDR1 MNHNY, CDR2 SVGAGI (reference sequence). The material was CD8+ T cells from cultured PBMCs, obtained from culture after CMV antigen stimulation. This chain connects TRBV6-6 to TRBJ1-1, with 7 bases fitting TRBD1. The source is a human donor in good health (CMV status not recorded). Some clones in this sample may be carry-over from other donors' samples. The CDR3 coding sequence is TGTGCCAGCAGCCTATTGACAGGGATAGACACTGAAGCTTTCTTT. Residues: CASSLLTGIDTEAFF.